This T cell receptor (beta chain) originates from a study of T cell responses to AZD1222 COVID-19 vaccine (dated by TCRdb to the early 2020s). Background for the entire study: TCR sequencing was performed for 230 to 250 trial participants, of whom about 200 were given two doses of AZD1222 and some 26 were given two doses of MenACWY control vaccine. Enrollment into the trials was organized by age into subgroups of 18-55, 56-69 and 70-plus years, and those subgroups contained roughly 150, 30 and 60 TCR-sequenced participants, respectively.

General findings and caveats noted by the study authors: Vaccine-associated CD4 TCRs spanned the whole spike protein, with dominant responses in regions 160-218 and 743-854. In the small 56-69-year group, the increase in depth fell short of significance, most likely because of low power. After two AZD1222 doses, both the breadth and the depth of spike-specific TCRs were significantly higher than at day 0 and than in MenACWY recipients. Reportedly, almost half of the unique spike-specific TCRs recognized epitopes lying outside the regions that are mutated in the B.1.351 and B.1.1.7 variants. Most participants were white British and females outnumbered males, and the authors suggested that clonal diversity may have been underestimated. Only 5 to 7 AZD1222 recipients were SARS-CoV-2 seropositive at baseline, limiting conclusions about previously exposed vaccinees. No day 14 peak-response samples were available, so repertoires were characterized only after the peak T cell response.

The CDR3 regions of human TCRbeta chains were analyzed by immunosequencing. Regarding the original processing steps: Repertoire TCRs were matched against a reference library of SARS-CoV-2-specific TCRs generated with the MIRA antigen-specificity platform. Breadth was defined as the fraction of unique TCRs that were SARS-CoV-2-associated. Depth was defined as the fraction of total T cells that were SARS-CoV-2-associated. Each spike-specific TCR was assigned to its reactive spike region and to a CD4 or CD8 class using the MIRA data. Log10-transformed breadth and depth values were compared by one-way ANOVA with Sidak's multiple comparisons tests. TCRdb re-hosts the immuneACCESS table, in-frame sequences only. Its copies lack some clones; in the studies checked, an unresolved V gene accounts for under half of them, and the cause for the rest is not known. That table gives V, J and clone size, and the DNA gave D and trimming. This sample has some 200,000 clones in its table, and 88% of those were observed once. 26% of the sample comes from the top ten.

CDR1 and CDR2, looked up from the germline V gene (reference sequence), are GTSNPN and SVGIG. From the cysteine through the phenylalanine, the CDR3 covers 14 amino acids. Solely the CDR3 DNA is kept, with 42 bases framed from the first base. V has 2 bases trimmed and J has 3 bases trimmed; junction bases matching no gene number 6. About this clone itself: Its antigen is not yet known. There are no base qualities to consult, and no much larger clone falls within one base.

This specimen's time point label, interpreted: about 28 days (+/-7) after the second vaccine dose. Because spike-specific TCR depth and breadth did not differ between the two schedules, AZD1222 recipients who got a second dose at roughly 4 weeks were pooled with those who got a second dose at roughly 12 weeks. The vaccinee samples were drawn from two UK trials, COV001 and COV002, one of which was a single-blind randomized controlled phase 2/3 trial testing AZD1222 (ChAdOx1 nCoV-19) in healthy adults. For TCRbeta chain sequencing, PBMC samples were collected from trial participants at day 0 and at day 28 after the second dose.

The chain was built from TRBV30 and TRBJ1-1; 7 junctional bases match TRBD1. The sequence derives from an adult who received the AZD1222 COVID-19 vaccine. The sample in question was peripheral blood, obtained 28 days after the second AZD1222 dose. The DNA sequence is TGTGCCTGGAGTTCGGGACAGTGGGACACTGAAGCTTTCTTT. The encoded protein is CAWSSGQWDTEAFF.